These 26 T cell receptor beta chains came from one sample sequenced in a study of CD8+CD57+ T cells in acquired aplastic anemia. Genomic DNA, the template, was used for profiling of the TCR beta VDJ and CDR3. TCRdb independently ran MiXCR on the reads; one entry per CDR3 protein. The sample holds about 400,000 distinct CDR3 sequences, roughly 68% seen once. The sequencing sample was made of sorted CD4+, CD8+, or CD8+CD57+ T cells (not recorded which) from PBMCs. The receptors originated from a human donor in good health, serving as a control.

Turning to this clonotype: The junction departs from the called germline gene at one end, perhaps through a read error. The chain recombines TRBV10-3 with TRBJ1-2; maybe TRBD1 (5 bases). CDR3 length: 14 residues. Germline V gives CDR1 ENHRY, CDR2 SYGVKD. The CDR3 reads CASSEGDRYYGYTF. The DNA of the CDR3 is TGTGCCAGCAGTGAAGGCGACAGATACTATGGCTACACCTTC.

Notes on this clonotype: Mismatch with germline at one junction end may stem from a read error. The chain combines TRBV7-9 with TRBJ2-7; the match to TRBD2 covers 11 bases. From germline, CDR1 is SEHNR and CDR2 FQNEAQ (reference sequence). The CDR3 is made up of 14 amino acids. In DNA form, the CDR3 reads TGTGCCAGCAGCTGGGCTAGCGGGGGGTACACAGATAAGTTC. Its protein is CASSWASGGYTDKF.

J is TRBJ2-3 and V is TRBV20-1; no clear D gene. Trimming removed 6 bases from V and 6 bases from J, with 7 bases in between. CDR1 is DFQATT, CDR2 SNEGSKA, per germline (reference sequence). The CDR3 totals 10 residues. As DNA, the CDR3 is TGCAGTGCCCCCGCGGATACGCAGTATTTT. Its translation is CSAPADTQYF.

On this clonotype itself: One end of the junction fails to match germline, which may point to a read error. The chain carries TRBV7-2 and TRBJ2-5; D uncertain. The CDR3 sequence is 14 residues long. From germline, CDR1 is SGHTA and CDR2 FQGNSA. The CDR3 sequence is CASSNDGYEGNTYF. In DNA form, the CDR3 reads TGCGCCAGCAGCAATGACGGATACGAAGGGAACACCTACTTC.

The rearrangement uses TRBV20-1 and TRBJ1-2; 11 bases align to TRBD1. V lost 5 bases and J lost 3; bases outside the gene matches: 8. Germline CDR1 reads DFQATT; CDR2 reads SNEGSKA (reference sequence). The CDR3 consists of 15 residues. The CDR3 DNA reads TGCAGTGCTTTCCCGGGACAGGGGGTTGACTATGGCTACACCTTC. Translating gives CSAFPGQGVDYGYTF.

The chain uses TRBV20-1 and TRBJ2-7, with D perhaps given as TRBD1 or TRBD2 (5 bases each). Trimming removed 6 bases from V and 7 bases from J, with 19 bases in between. Germline V gene data show CDR1 as DFQATT and CDR2 as SNEGSKA (reference sequence). The CDR3 sequence is 13 residues long. The CDR3 DNA reads TGCAGTGCAGAACCGGGACGGAGCACAGAGCAGTACTTC. It yields the protein CSAEPGRSTEQYF.

The J gene is TRBJ2-7, the V gene TRBV5-6; D is possibly TRBD2 (5 bases). Germline lookup yields CDR1 SGHDT and CDR2 YYEEEE. CDR3 size: 13 residues. Trimming shortened V by 4 bases and J by 5 bases, and 13 bases separated the two germline ends. The CDR3 region is CASSKPGSNEQYF. The CDR3 nucleotides read TGTGCCAGCAGCAAACCGGGAAGTAACGAGCAGTACTTC.

Regarding this clonotype: This CDR3 is missing its conserved last phenylalanine or tryptophan, likely due to a read error. The limits of the CDR3 on the DNA are not certain, so only TCRdb's listed CDR3 is given. The CDR3 loop is CASSPTDFGEYL. The chain has TRBV11-1 and TRBJ2-7. The CDR3 spans 12 amino acids, including both terminal residues. Germline CDR1 and CDR2: SGHAT and FQDESV (reference sequence).

The chain has TRBV12-3 or TRBV12-4 and TRBJ1-5, with D possibly TRBD1 on 6 matching bases. Between the trimmed V and J ends, which lost 3 bases and 5 bases, there was a span of 23 bases. The CDR3 loop spans 18 amino acids. The CDR3: CASSFGTGGLSPDQPQHF. The DNA of the CDR3 is TGTGCCAGCAGTTTCGGGACGGGGGGCTTATCTCCGGATCAGCCCCAGCATTTT.

As for this clonotype: A much larger clone lies a single base off, so this may be a read error. The chain has TRBV7-4 and TRBJ1-4, with a tentative D call TRBD1 (5 bases). CDR3 length: 13 amino acids. V dropped 4 bases and J dropped 8 bases, with 11 bases sitting between them. Germline values: CDR1 SGHVT, CDR2 SQSDAQ. This CDR3 is CASSSRDGEKLFF. The CDR3 nucleotides are TGTGCCAGCAGCTCCCGGGACGGGGAAAAACTGTTTTTT.

The gene calls are TRBV20-1 and TRBJ2-7; no clear D gene. The CDR3 sequence is 15 residues long. Trimming cost V 2 bases and J 2 bases, with 16 bases left between them. Per the germline V gene, CDR1 is DFQATT and CDR2 is SNEGSKA (reference sequence). CDR3 sequence (DNA): TGCAGTGCTAGACTAGGTCAGAGGACCCCCTACGAGCAGTACTTC. Protein product: CSARLGQRTPYEQYF.

This chain links TRBV10-3 with TRBJ2-1, with D possibly matching TRBD1 (9 bases). Germline lookup yields CDR1 ENHRY and CDR2 SYGVKD. This CDR3 region has 22 residues. V was trimmed by 0 bases and J by 6 bases, leaving 33 bases between them. In nucleotides, the CDR3 is TGTGCCATCAGTGAGTCCGGGACAGGGAACACCGGGGGGGGGCACCTCAGCAATGAGCAGTTCTTC. Protein product: CAISESGTGNTGGGHLSNEQFF.

As regards this clonotype: The germline gene is not matched at one end of the junction; a read error may be the cause. The chain combines TRBV2 with TRBJ1-2; D is undetermined. The CDR3 is 14 amino acids. From germline, CDR1 is SNHLY and CDR2 FYNNEI. This CDR3 is CASSLASVNYLQNF. Written as DNA, the CDR3 is TGTGCCAGCAGCTTGGCTAGCGTAAACTATCTCCAGAACTTC.

This sequence joins TRBV4-3 and TRBJ2-5; 8 bases match TRBD2. The CDR3 sequence is 16 residues long. The junction had 7 bases not matched to a gene; V was cut back by 0 bases and J by 4 bases. Germline CDR1 reads LGHNA; CDR2 reads YSLEER. This CDR3 is CASSQDLAGHPETQYF. CDR3 nucleotides: TGCGCCAGCAGCCAAGATCTAGCGGGCCACCCAGAGACCCAGTACTTC.

Comment on this clonotype: The junction and the germline gene differ at one end; a read error may be behind it. This sequence joins TRBV2 and TRBJ2-7, with TRBD1 matching over 7 bases. CDR3 length: 13 amino acids. Germline CDR1 reads SNHLY; CDR2 reads FYNNEI. CDR3 sequence (DNA): TGTGCCAGCTCAAGACAGGGCTCATACGTGCAGTACTTC. It codes for CASSRQGSYVQYF.

V is TRBV7-2 and J is TRBJ1-1; D is uncertain. Germline CDR1 is SGHTA and CDR2 is FQGNSA. The ends were cut back, 1 base at V and 4 bases at J, with 4 bases in the middle. The CDR3 totals 12 residues. CDR3 sequence reads: CASSLVSTEAFF. In DNA, the CDR3 is TGTGCCAGCAGCTTAGTCAGCACTGAAGCTTTCTTT.

This clonotype was found a few times. The rearrangement links TRBV10-2 to TRBJ1-2, with D possibly TRBD1 on 6 matching bases. Germline-derived CDR1 and CDR2 are WSHSY and SAAADI. CDR3 length: 12 amino acids. V was cut by 2 bases and J by 8 bases, with 9 bases left in between. The CDR3 sequence: CASSEPTGGYTF. CDR3 sequence (DNA): TGCGCCAGCAGTGAGCCTACAGGGGGCTACACCTTC.

The chain uses TRBV7-9 and TRBJ1-6, with 7 bases aligning to TRBD1. J was trimmed by 9 bases and V by 5 bases; bases with no gene match: 7. Germline values: CDR1 SEHNR, CDR2 FQNEAQ (reference sequence). The CDR3 covers 14 residues. The CDR3 loop reads CASSPDRRGSPLHF. The CDR3 DNA follows: TGTGCCAGCAGCCCGGACAGGAGGGGTTCACCCCTCCACTTT.

V usage is TRBV10-2 and J usage is TRBJ1-1; D not certain. The CDR3 runs 14 residues. CDR1 and CDR2 (germline): WSHSY, SAAADI. Trimming shortened V by 7 bases and J by 2 bases, and 14 bases separated the two germline ends. CDR3 protein: CASIVKVGNTEAFF. CDR3 DNA: TGCGCCAGCATTGTCAAAGTTGGCAACACTGAAGCTTTCTTT.

Note on this clonotype: A read error may produce the germline difference seen at one junction end. This chain connects TRBV2 to TRBJ2-7; no clear D. The germline gives CDR1 SNHLY, CDR2 FYNNEI. This CDR3 has 12 residues. CDR3 bases: TGTGCCAGCGCGGCAGTCAACTATGGCCACACCTTC. It yields the protein CASAAVNYGHTF.

On this clonotype itself: A read error may account for a junction end that differs from germline. The rearrangement joins TRBV7-9 to TRBJ1-6; D is perhaps TRBD1 (5 bases). The CDR3 has 13 residues. Germline lookup yields CDR1 SEHNR and CDR2 FQNEAQ (reference sequence). CDR3 in DNA: TGTGCCAGGGAACACAGGCTCGGCACCGGGGAGCTGTTT. Translating gives CAREHRLGTGELF.

V gene TRBV7-9 combines with J gene TRBJ2-7; 8 bases map to TRBD2. Per the germline V gene, CDR1 is SEHNR and CDR2 is FQNEAQ (reference sequence). The V gene end was trimmed by 0 bases and the J gene end by 8 bases; junction bases not matched to a gene: 9. The CDR3 loop spans 15 amino acids. CDR3 amino acids: CASSLAARGDSQQYF. The CDR3 DNA reads TGTGCCAGCAGCTTAGCAGCGCGGGGGGACTCCCAGCAGTACTTC.

With respect to this clonotype: A junction end diverges from the germline sequence, so it may reflect a read error. V usage is TRBV7-2 and J usage is TRBJ1-2; 8 bases agree with TRBD1. In germline, CDR1 is SGHTA, CDR2 FQGNSA. The CDR3 totals 14 residues. The CDR3 coding sequence is TGCGCCAGCAGCCTAAACAGGGGGGACTACGGCTACACCTTC. It is translated as CASSLNRGDYGYTF.

This clonotype was picked up many times. This chain links TRBV6-5 with TRBJ1-2, with D maybe TRBD1 (6 bases). V was shortened by 2 bases and J by 8 bases, with 21 bases between the two germline ends. The CDR3 has 16 residues. Germline CDR1 MNHEY, CDR2 SVGAGI. The CDR3 region has the DNA TGTGCCAGCAGTTACGAGAAGGGGGGCTTCCCAGGGGGCTACACCTTC. Its protein is CASSYEKGGFPGGYTF.

About this clonotype itself: This is likely a read error, given that the CDR3 carries no conserved phenylalanine or tryptophan at its end. The DNA is omitted, as the CDR3 cannot be located on it reliably, and the CDR3 follows TCRdb's listing. The V call is TRBV9, the J call TRBJ2-2; the table assigns TRBD1, which was not confirmed against the DNA. The CDR3 contains 13 residues when both ends are counted. CDR1 is SGDLS, CDR2 YYNGEE, per germline. The CDR3 is CASSASTGGGNTI.

The chain has TRBV6-5 and TRBJ2-6; TRBD2 matches at 7 bases. The V segment lost 2 bases and the J segment 0 bases; nucleotides outside the gene matches: 4. Germline CDR1 reads MNHEY; CDR2 reads SVGAGI. CDR3 length: 17 residues. CDR3 region: CASSYGGGISGANVLTF. The DNA of the CDR3 is TGTGCCAGCAGTTACGGGGGGGGGATCTCTGGGGCCAACGTCCTGACTTTC.